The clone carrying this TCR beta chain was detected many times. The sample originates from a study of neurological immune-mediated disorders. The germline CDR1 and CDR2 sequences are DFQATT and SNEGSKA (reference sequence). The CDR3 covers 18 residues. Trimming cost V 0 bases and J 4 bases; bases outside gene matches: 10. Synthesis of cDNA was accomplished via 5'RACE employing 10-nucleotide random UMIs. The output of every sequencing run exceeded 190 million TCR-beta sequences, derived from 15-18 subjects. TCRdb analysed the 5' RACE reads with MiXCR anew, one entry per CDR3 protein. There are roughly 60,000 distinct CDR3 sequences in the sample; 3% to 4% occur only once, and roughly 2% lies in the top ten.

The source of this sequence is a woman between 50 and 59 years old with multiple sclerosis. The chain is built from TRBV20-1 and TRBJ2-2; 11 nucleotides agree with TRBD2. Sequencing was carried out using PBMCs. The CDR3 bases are TGCAGTGCTAGAGATAGGCTAGCGGGAGGTTTCGGCACCGGGGAGCTGTTTTTT. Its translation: CSARDRLAGGFGTGELFF.